The present entry profiles one TCR beta chain with its context. The sample belongs to a study of blood T cell repertoires in COVID-19. CDR1 SGHRS and CDR2 YFSETQ come from the germline V gene. CDR3 length: 17 residues. V lost 0 bases and J lost 6; bases outside the gene matches: 7. Sequencing was performed with immunoSEQ multiplex PCR; in TCRdb, only in-frame clones are kept and a portion is missing. Of 200,000 to 300,000 clones listed, over 90% are singletons. The receptor's source is a man aged 25 to 45 with COVID-19, enrolled during active disease. The sample consisted of peripheral blood. The chain combines TRBV5-1 with TRBJ2-2; 11 bases agree with TRBD2. CDR3 sequence reads: CASSLGIAGGPPGELFF. As DNA, the CDR3 is TGCGCCAGCAGCTTGGGGATAGCGGGGGGGCCCCCCGGGGAGCTGTTTTTT.